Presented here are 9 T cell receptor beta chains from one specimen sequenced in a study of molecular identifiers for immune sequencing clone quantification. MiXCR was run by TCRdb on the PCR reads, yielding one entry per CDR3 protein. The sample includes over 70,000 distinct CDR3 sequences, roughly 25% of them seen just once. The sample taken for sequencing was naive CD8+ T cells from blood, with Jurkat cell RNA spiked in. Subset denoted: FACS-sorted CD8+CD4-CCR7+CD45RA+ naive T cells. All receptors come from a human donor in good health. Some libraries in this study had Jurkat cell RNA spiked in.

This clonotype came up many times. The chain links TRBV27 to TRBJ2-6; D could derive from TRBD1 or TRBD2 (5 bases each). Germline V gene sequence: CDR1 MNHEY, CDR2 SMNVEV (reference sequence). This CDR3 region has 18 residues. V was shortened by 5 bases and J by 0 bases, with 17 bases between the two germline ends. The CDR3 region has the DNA TGTGCCAGCAGTATACTCCATAGGGACCGCTCTGGGGCCAACGTCCTGACTTTC. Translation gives CASSILHRDRSGANVLTF. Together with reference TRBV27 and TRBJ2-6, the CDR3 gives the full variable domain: EAQVTQNPRYLITVTGKKLTVTCSQNMNHEYMSWYRQDPGLGLRQIYYSMNVEVTDKGDVPEGYKVSRKEKRNFPLILESPSPNQTSLYFCASSILHRDRSGANVLTFGAGSRLTVL.

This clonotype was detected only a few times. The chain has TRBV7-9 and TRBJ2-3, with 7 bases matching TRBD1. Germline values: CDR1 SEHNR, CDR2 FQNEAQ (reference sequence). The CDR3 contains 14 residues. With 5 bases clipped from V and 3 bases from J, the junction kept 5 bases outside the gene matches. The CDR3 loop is CASSEDRWTDTQYF. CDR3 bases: TGTGCCAGCAGCGAGGACAGGTGGACAGATACGCAGTATTTT.

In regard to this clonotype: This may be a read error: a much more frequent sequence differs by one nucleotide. CDR3 sequence: CVSSLSGGWTEAFF. CDR3 sequence (DNA): TGTGTCAGCAGCCTTTCAGGGGGCTGGACTGAAGCTTTCTTT. The chain links TRBV14 to TRBJ1-1, with TRBD1 matching over 8 bases. CDR1 is SGHDN, CDR2 FVKESK, per germline. CDR3 size: 14 residues.

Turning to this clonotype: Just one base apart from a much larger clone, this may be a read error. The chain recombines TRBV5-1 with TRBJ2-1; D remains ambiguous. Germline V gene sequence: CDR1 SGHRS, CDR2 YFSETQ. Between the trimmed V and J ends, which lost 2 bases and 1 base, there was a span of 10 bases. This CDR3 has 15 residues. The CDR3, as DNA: TGCGCCAGCAGCTTTACCCCCTCGTCCTACAATGAGCAGTTCTTC. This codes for CASSFTPSSYNEQFF.

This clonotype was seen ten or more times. The CDR3 here is CATSDPTAGGSETQYF. The CDR3 coding sequence is TGTGCCACCAGTGATCCGACAGCGGGAGGGTCAGAGACCCAGTACTTC. The rearrangement joins TRBV24-1 to TRBJ2-5, with 10 bases matching TRBD2. CDR3 length equals 16 residues. The ends lost 3 bases at V and 4 bases at J; junction bases unmatched: 7. Germline loops: CDR1 KGHDR, CDR2 SFDVKD.

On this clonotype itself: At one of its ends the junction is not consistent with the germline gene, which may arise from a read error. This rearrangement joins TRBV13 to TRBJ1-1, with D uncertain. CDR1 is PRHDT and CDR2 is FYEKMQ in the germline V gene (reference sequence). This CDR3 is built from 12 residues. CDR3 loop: CATSLPGKMAFF. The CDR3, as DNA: TGTGCCACCAGCTTGCCGGGGAAGATGGCTTTCTTT.

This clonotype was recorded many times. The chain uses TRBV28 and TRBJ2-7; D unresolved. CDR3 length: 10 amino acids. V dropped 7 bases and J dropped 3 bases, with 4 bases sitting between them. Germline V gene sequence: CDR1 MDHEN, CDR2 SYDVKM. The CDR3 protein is CASKNYEQYF. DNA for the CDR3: TGTGCCAGCAAGAACTACGAGCAGTACTTC.

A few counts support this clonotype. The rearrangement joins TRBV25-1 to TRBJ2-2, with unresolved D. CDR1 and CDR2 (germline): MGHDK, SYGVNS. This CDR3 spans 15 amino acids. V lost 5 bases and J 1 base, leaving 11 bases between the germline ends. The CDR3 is CASSFTPGNTGELFF. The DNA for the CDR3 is TGTGCCAGCAGTTTCACTCCCGGGAACACCGGGGAGCTGTTTTTT. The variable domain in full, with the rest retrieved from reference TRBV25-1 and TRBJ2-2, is EADIYQTPRYLVIGTGKKITLECSQTMGHDKMYWYQQDPGMELHLIHYSYGVNSTEKGDLSSESTVSRIRTEHFPLTLESARPSHTSQYLCASSFTPGNTGELFFGEGSRLTVL.

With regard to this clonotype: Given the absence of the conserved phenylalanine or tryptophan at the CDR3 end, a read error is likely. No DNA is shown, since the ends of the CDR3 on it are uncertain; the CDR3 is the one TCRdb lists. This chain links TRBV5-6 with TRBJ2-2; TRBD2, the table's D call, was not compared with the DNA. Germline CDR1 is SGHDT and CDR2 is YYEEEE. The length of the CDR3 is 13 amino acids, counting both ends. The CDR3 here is CASSVGGTGELLV.